This T cell receptor beta chain was sequenced during a study of metastatic and nonmetastatic thyroid tumors (TCRdb year 2020). Broadly, across the study: Repertoires were compared across peripheral blood and tumor or nodule tissue samples from malignant and benign thyroid patients.

The library relied on PCR. Instrument on record: Illumina HiSeq 4000. High-throughput sequencing was used to profile the CDR3 region of the TCR beta-chain in every patient. As for the authors' bioinformatics: The researchers built a classifier to tell apart papillary thyroid cancer patients with distant metastasis, based on CDR3 differences among clinicopathological groups. The Shannon index was used to assess repertoire diversity, and the Morisita-Horn index was used to assess tumor-blood repertoire similarity. TCRdb reran the public reads through fastp at Q25 and MiXCR, keeping productive beta chains. V and J calls and clone size were set by TCRdb, not the authors. The sample table holds about 45,000 clones, of which 4% were seen once. Roughly 9.8% of the sample comes from the top ten. What the authors observed across the whole study: TCR beta diversity was reported as significantly higher in malignant tumors than in benign nodules, in both blood and tumor samples.

Measured from the cysteine to the phenylalanine, the CDR3 is 14 residues long. Only CDR3 DNA is held: 42 bases, read in frame from base 1. The germline V gene (reference sequence) yields PRHDT for CDR1 and FYEKMQ for CDR2. Relative to germline, V is missing 7 bases and J is missing 3 bases, with 6 bases of the junction outside any gene match. No treatment had been received by any patient before thyroid surgery. Patient clinical samples collected from about 2011 to 2018 were retrospectively analysed using T-cell receptor beta sequencing. This clone was counted at least ten times. It lacks a known antigen. Within one base of it there is no much larger clone, and no base qualities were kept.

The receptor was isolated from a female donor with papillary thyroid cancer or a benign thyroid nodule (not recorded which). Some clones in this sample may be carry-over from other donors' samples. The chain joins TRBV13 to TRBJ2-5, and 9 junction bases match TRBD2. Sequencing used blood. The DNA sequence follows: TGTGCCAGCAAGCGAGCGGGAGGTAAAGAGACCCAGTACTTC. This sequence encodes CASKRAGGKETQYF.